The 5 T cell receptor beta chains listed next were all sequenced from one sample in a study of T cell responses to AZD1222 COVID-19 vaccine. Assay: immunoSEQ multiplex PCR; the TCRdb copy retains only in-frame clones and omits some. This table holds over 100,000 clones, roughly 84% found once. This sample comprised peripheral blood, obtained on day 0 of AZD1222 vaccination. The receptors were gathered from an adult in good health.

The V call is TRBV11-2, the J call TRBJ2-2, with D tentatively TRBD1 (5 bases). Germline CDR1 SGHAT, CDR2 FQNNGV. This CDR3 spans 16 amino acids. The germline V and J ends were trimmed by 1 base and 0 bases, with 9 bases remaining between them. DNA for the CDR3: TGTGCCAGCAGCTTAGGTAGGGGCCCGAACACCGGGGAGCTGTTTTTT. This sequence encodes CASSLGRGPNTGELFF.

The rearrangement joins TRBV19 to TRBJ2-7; 12 bases line up with TRBD2. The CDR3 consists of 15 residues. Unmatched junction bases numbered 6, after V lost 3 bases and J lost 6 bases. Germline V gene lookup returns CDR1 LNHDA and CDR2 SQIVND (reference sequence). The CDR3 spells CASSIITSGRFEQYF. The CDR3 coding sequence is TGTGCCAGTAGTATTATAACTAGCGGGAGGTTCGAGCAGTACTTC.

The chain recombines TRBV19 with TRBJ1-2; possible D gene TRBD1, 5 bases. The CDR3 sequence is 13 residues long. Germline-derived CDR1 and CDR2 are LNHDA and SQIVND (reference sequence). The V end was cut by 3 bases, the J end by 7 bases, with 12 bases between. Here the CDR3 DNA reads TGTGCCAGTAGTATGGGACTTTGGAGTGGCTACACCTTC. Translation: CASSMGLWSGYTF.

The rearrangement links TRBV7-3 to TRBJ2-2; D is unclear. The CDR3 loop spans 13 amino acids. With 0 bases removed from V and 6 bases from J, the gap between germline ends came to 5 bases. Per the germline V gene, CDR1 is SGHTA and CDR2 is FQGTGA. The CDR3 nucleotides read TGTGCCAGCAGCTTAACAGTCCCCGGGGAGCTGTTTTTT. It encodes CASSLTVPGELFF.

For the CDR3, the DNA is TGCGCCAGCAGCCCCGGGGAGAACACTGAAGCTTTCTTT. This encodes CASSPGENTEAFF. This rearrangement joins TRBV4-1 to TRBJ1-1; D remains ambiguous. Trimming stripped 4 bases from V and 1 base from J, with 7 bases between. This CDR3 region has 13 residues. Germline V gene sequence: CDR1 MGHRA, CDR2 YSYEKL.